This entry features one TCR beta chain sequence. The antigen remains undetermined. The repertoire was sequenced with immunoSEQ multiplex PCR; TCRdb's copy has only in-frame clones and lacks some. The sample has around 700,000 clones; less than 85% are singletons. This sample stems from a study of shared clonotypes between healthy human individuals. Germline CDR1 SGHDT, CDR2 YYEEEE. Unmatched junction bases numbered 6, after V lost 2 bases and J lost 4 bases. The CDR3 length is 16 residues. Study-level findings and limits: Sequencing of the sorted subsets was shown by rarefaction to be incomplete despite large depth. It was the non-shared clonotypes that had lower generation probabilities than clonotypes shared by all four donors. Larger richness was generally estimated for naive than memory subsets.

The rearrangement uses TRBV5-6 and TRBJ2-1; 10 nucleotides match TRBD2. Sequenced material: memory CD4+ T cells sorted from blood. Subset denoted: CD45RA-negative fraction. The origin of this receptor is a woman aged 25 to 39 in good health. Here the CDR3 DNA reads TGTGCCAGCAGCTTCTACGGGACTAGCGCATACAATGAGCAGTTCTTC. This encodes CASSFYGTSAYNEQFF.